A single T cell receptor delta chain is shown here with its context. This clone showed up many times. There is no known antigen for this receptor. No much larger clone is present one base from it, and per-base qualities are unavailable. This specimen comes from a study of γδ T cells in repeated Plasmodium falciparum infection (dated by TCRdb to the early 2020s). Study-level background: The natural-infection arm enrolled Malian children exposed to intense seasonal malaria transmission, compared against age and gender matched Australian children. In the study, the shaping of the human gammadelta T cell repertoire by repeated Plasmodium falciparum infection was examined using natural infection in Mali and controlled human malaria infection. Controlled-infection subjects were sampled at baseline, immediately before selected infections, and 21 days after each infection. Four controlled human malaria infections were administered to about 5 malaria-naive U.S. adults over around 630 days by bites from P. falciparum NF54-infected Anopheles stephensi mosquitoes. Malian gammadelta TCR repertoires were analysed cross-sectionally during no-transmission periods and were analysed longitudinally across acute febrile malaria episodes. Here is what the overall study found, with its caveats: The Malian cohort came from a small rural village of predominantly one ethnic group, limiting generalizability. Analysis of inter-individual variability in gammadelta T cell responses was limited by the small size of the controlled-infection cohort. A highly stable polyclonal repertoire over time and infection, with many inter-individual overlapping TCRgamma sequences, was shown by Vgamma9/Vdelta2+ TCR repertoires. Compared with the repertoires of Australian children, the Vdelta2-negative gammadelta TCR repertoires of Malian children appeared more clonally expanded, less diverse and less shared. Waves of new clonotype selection in Vdelta2-negative, largely Vdelta1+, gammadelta TCR repertoires appeared to be driven by repeated controlled infections.

The germline V gene sets CDR1 to TSWWSYY and CDR2 to QGS. The junction shows trimming of 1 base on V and 2 bases on J, and the gene matches do not reach 24 bases of it. The CDR3 starts with the cysteine, ends with the phenylalanine, and has 22 residues. Kept here is only the CDR3 DNA, which spans 66 bases and is read in frame from base 1. Preparation of the library involved multiplex PCR. The sequencing machine was an Illumina MiSeq. Each sorted gammadelta T cell sample was sequenced for both the TCR gamma (TRG) and TCR delta (TRD) chains. Processing in the source paper ran as follows. The repertoire analyses drew on clonotype tree plots, the accumulated frequency of the top 20 clonotypes, and diversity index (DI) and D75 metrics. Identical DNA sequences were merged into single rows after TCRdb reprocessed the public reads with CATT. TCRdb's processing, not the authors' own work, is the source of the V and J calls. Present in this sample are 85,000 to 100,000 delta-chain clones, over 0.75% of which were seen just once. Over 8.5% of the sample rests with the top ten.

Vgamma9/Vdelta2+ and Vdelta2-negative gammadelta T cell populations were flow-sorted from peripheral blood mononuclear cells for bulk TCR repertoire analysis. The rearranged segments are TRDV1 and TRDJ1; TRDD3 aligns with 8 central bases. Input material: gamma-delta T cells from blood. The source is a pool of human donors (malaria-infected and uninfected, not separated). The DNA sequence reads TGTGCTCTTGGGGAACAGCCCTACGCTGGTGCTTTAGTAGTGGGGGATACCGATAAACTCATCTTT. It codes for CALGEQPYAGALVVGDTDKLIF.